The T cell receptor beta chain described here comes from a study of blood T cell repertoires in COVID-19. On the study more broadly: The United States, Italy and Spain provided the acute and convalescent COVID-19 samples. Sources were T cells, B-cell-depleted T cells, or PBMCs; the material itself was cDNA or gDNA.

In the original workflow: Reference gene primers were amplified, and this amplification served to estimate nucleated cell counts. Clones were read by immunoSEQ multiplex PCR, and TCRdb kept only the in-frame ones, dropping some. That table furnishes V, J and clone size, whereas the DNA furnished D and trimming. The sample includes 140,000 to 150,000 clones, 60% to 85% of them seen just once. The V end was cut by 1 base, the J end by 4 bases, with 13 bases between. Germline CDR1 is LGHDT and CDR2 is YNNKEL (reference sequence). This CDR3 comprises 15 residues. The chain couples TRBV3-1 (or the pseudogene TRBV3-2) to TRBJ1-2; D is unclear. The TCR originated in a woman aged 60 to 75 with acute or convalescent COVID-19. Sequenced input: peripheral blood. This CDR3 is CASSQGPEGIYGYTF. The CDR3 bases are TGTGCCAGCAGCCAAGGTCCGGAGGGAATCTATGGCTACACCTTC.